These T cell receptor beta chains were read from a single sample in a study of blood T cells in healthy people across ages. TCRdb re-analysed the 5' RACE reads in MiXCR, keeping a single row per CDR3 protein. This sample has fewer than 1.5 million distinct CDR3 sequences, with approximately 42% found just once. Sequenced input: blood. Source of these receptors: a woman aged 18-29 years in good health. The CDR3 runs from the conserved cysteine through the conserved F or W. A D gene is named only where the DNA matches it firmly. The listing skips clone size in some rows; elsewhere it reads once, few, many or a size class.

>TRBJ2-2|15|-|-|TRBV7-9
TGTGCCAGCAGCAGAAGACACCCGAACACCGGGGAGCTGTTTTTT
CASSRRHPNTGELFF
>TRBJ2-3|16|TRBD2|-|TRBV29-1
TGCAGCGTCGGGACTAGCGGGACCCCTAGCACAGATACGCAGTATTTT
CSVGTSGTPSTDTQYF
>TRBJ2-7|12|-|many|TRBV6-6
TGTGCCAGCAGCTACAGCTCCTACGAGCAGTACTTC
CASSYSSYEQYF
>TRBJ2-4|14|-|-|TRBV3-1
TGTGCCAGCAGTCCGAGGGGGGGCAAAAACATTCAGTACTTC
CASSPRGGKNIQYF
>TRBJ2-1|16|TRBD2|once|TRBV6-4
TGTGCCAGCCGACGGCTGGGGACTAGCGGCCCCAATGAGCAGTTCTTC
CASRRLGTSGPNEQFF
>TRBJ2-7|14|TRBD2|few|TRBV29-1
TGCAGCGTGAGCACTAGCGGGGCCTCCTGGGAGCAGTACTTC
CSVSTSGASWEQYF
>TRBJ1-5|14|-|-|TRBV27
TGTGCCAGCCCCCGGGAGAGGGGCAATCAGCCCCAGCATTTT
CASPRERGNQPQHF
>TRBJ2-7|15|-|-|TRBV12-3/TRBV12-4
TGTGCCAGCAGTTTAGAGGGGGGGCATTCAAGCGAGCAGTACTTC
CASSLEGGHSSEQYF
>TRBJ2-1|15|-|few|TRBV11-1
TGTGCCAGCAGCTTAGCTGCGGGGCCCTACAATGAGCAGTTCTTC
CASSLAAGPYNEQFF
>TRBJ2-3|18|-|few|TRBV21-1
TGTGCCAGCAGCAGCGGGACAGGGAACGGGAGGAATGCGGATACGCAGTATTTT
CASSSGTGNGRNADTQYF
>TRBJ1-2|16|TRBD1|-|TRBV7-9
TGTGCCAGCAGCTTAGGCGGGACAGGGGGAATTAGTGGCTACACCTTC
CASSLGGTGGISGYTF
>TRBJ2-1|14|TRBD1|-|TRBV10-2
TGCGCCAGCAAAGGGGGCAGGACGAACAATGAGCAGTTCTTC
CASKGGRTNNEQFF
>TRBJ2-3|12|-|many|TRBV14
TGTGCCAGCAGCCAAATCACAGATACGCAGTATTTT
CASSQITDTQYF
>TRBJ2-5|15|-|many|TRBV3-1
TGTGCCACCGGTCCCGAAGCGTCGTACCAAGAGACCCAGTACTTC
CATGPEASYQETQYF
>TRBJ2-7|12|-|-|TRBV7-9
TGTACCAGCAGCTCTCAGGGTAACGAGCAGTACTTC
CTSSSQGNEQYF
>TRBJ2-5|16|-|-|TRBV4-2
TGTGCCAGCGGCCAAGATGCCTACGTCTCCTACAATGAGCAGTACTTC
CASGQDAYVSYNEQYF
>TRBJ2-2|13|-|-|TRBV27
TGTGCCATCAGTTTAACTTTCACCGGGGGGCTGTTTTTT
CAISLTFTGGLFF
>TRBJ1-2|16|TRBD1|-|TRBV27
TGTGCCAGCAGGCCCGGGACAGGGTCTATCTTCTATGGCTACACCTTC
CASRPGTGSIFYGYTF
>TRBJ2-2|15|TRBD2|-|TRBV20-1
TGCAGTGCCAGACTAGCGGGAGGGCGAACCGGGGAGCTGTTTTTT
CSARLAGGRTGELFF
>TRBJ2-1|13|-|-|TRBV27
TGTGCCAGCAATGGGGCAGGGGATAATGGGCAGTTCTTC
CASNGAGDNGQFF
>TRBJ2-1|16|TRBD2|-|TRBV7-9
TGTGCCAGCAGCTCCATTGGCGGGGGAGGATACAATGAGCAGTTCTTC
CASSSIGGGGYNEQFF
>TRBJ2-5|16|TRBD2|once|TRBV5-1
TGCGCCGGCAGCTTGCCCGGCGGGAGTAGTAGGGAGACCCAGTACTTC
CAGSLPGGSSRETQYF
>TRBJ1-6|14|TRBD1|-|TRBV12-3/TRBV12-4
TGTGCCAGCCCGACAGGGAATAATAATTCACCCCTCCACTTT
CASPTGNNNSPLHF
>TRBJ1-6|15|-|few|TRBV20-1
TGCAGTGCTAGTCTTGGGGGAAGACAGGATTCACCCCTCCACTTT
CSASLGGRQDSPLHF
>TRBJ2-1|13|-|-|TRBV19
TGTGCCAGTAGTGATGAGCCAGCCCATGAGCAGTTCTTC
CASSDEPAHEQFF
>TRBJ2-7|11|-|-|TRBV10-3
TGTGCCATCAGCCAAAGCTACGAGCAGTACTTC
CAISQSYEQYF
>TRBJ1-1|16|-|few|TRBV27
TGTGCCTTCTGGATCCATTGGGTAAAGGTGGGCACTGAAGCTTTCTTT
CAFWIHWVKVGTEAFF
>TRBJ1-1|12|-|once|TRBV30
TGTGCCTGGAGTGTACTAGGGGTGGGAGCTTTCTTT
CAWSVLGVGAFF
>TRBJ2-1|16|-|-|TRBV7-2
TGTGCCAGCAGCTTAGGAATTGGGGTCGGCCAAGAGACCCAGTTCTTC
CASSLGIGVGQETQFF
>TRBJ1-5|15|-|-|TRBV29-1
TGCAGCGCCATCACCGGGGTAGGACAAAATCAGCCCCAGCATTTT
CSAITGVGQNQPQHF
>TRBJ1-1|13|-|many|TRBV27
TGTGCCAGCAGCTTAGGACGGAACACTGAAGCTTTCTTT
CASSLGRNTEAFF
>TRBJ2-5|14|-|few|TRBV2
TGTGCCAGCAAGGTCTCCCGTGGGCAAGAGACCCAGTACTTC
CASKVSRGQETQYF
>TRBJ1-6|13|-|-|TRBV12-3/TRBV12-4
TGTGCCAGCAGTTTCGGCGCTAATTCACCCCTCCACTTT
CASSFGANSPLHF
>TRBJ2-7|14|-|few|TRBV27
TGTGCCGTTGGTCGCGGGTGGCAGGCCTACGAGCAGTACTTC
CAVGRGWQAYEQYF
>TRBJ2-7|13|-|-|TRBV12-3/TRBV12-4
TGTGCCAGCAGTTGGGCAGGGAGCAACGAGCAGTACTTC
CASSWAGSNEQYF
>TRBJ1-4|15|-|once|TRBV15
TGTGCCACCAGCAGAGATGCGGGGTTTGGTGAAAAACTGTTTTTT
CATSRDAGFGEKLFF
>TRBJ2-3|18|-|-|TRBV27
TGTGCCAGCAGTTTATCGCGAGGGCCGTTGACACTTCCAGATACGCAGTATTTT
CASSLSRGPLTLPDTQYF
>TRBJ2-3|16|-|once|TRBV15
TGTGCCACCAGCAGACGAACAGGGTTGGGTACAGATACGCAGTATTTT
CATSRRTGLGTDTQYF
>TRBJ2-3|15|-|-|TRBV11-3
TGTGCCAGCAGCTCCCCTACCCGACAGCGAGATACGCAGTATTTT
CASSSPTRQRDTQYF
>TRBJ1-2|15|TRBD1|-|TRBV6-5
TGTGCCAGCAGTTACTCGACAGGGGGGGCCTATGGCTACACCTTC
CASSYSTGGAYGYTF
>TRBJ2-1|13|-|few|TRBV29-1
TGCAGCGTTGGCCCTAACGGGGCGGATGAGCAGTTCTTC
CSVGPNGADEQFF
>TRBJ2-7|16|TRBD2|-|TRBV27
TGTGCCAGCAGTTTACTCCTTCTAGCGGGAGCTGGCGAGCAGTACTTC
CASSLLLLAGAGEQYF
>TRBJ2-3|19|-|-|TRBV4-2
TGTGCCAGCAGCCTTACAGGGAAAAGGGGGGGCGCGGGCACAGATACGCAGTATTTT
CASSLTGKRGGAGTDTQYF
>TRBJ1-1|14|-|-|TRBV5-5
TGTGCCAGCAGCGTGGGGGCAGGGAACACTGAAGCTTTCTTT
CASSVGAGNTEAFF
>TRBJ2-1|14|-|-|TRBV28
TGTGCCAGCAGCCCAAAGGCGGGTTACAATGAGCAGTTCTTC
CASSPKAGYNEQFF
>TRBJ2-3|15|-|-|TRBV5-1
TGCGCCAGCAGCCCGGACAGAACAAGCACAGATACGCAGTATTTT
CASSPDRTSTDTQYF
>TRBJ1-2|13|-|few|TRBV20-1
TGCAGTGCTAGAGTTCCAGGTCTCTATGGCTACACCTTC
CSARVPGLYGYTF